One and the same sample provided the 16 T cell receptor beta chains below, sequenced in a study of cytomegalovirus exposure and HLA in healthy donors. The study ran its PCR with 60 Vbeta and 13 Jbeta primers. The method was immunoSEQ multiplex PCR; TCRdb's version includes in-frame clones alone and lacks a portion of them. The repertoire table contains 45,000 to 60,000 clones. Source material: PBMCs. All receptors come from a woman aged 40 to 50 in good health and CMV-seronegative.

This chain links TRBV4-1 with TRBJ2-7; TRBD1 might be the D (6 bases). V lost 2 bases, J lost 5 bases, and 10 bases lay in between. This CDR3 is built from 13 residues. Per germline, CDR1 MGHRA and CDR2 YSYEKL. As DNA, the CDR3 is TGCGCCAGCAGCCAAACAGGGCTTGACGAGCAGTACTTC. It translates to CASSQTGLDEQYF.

V gene TRBV15 combines with J gene TRBJ1-6, with a weak D call TRBD1 (6 bases). Germline values: CDR1 LNHNV, CDR2 YYDKDF (reference sequence). Between the trimmed V and J ends, which lost 1 base and 7 bases, there was a span of 8 bases. CDR3 length: 14 residues. CDR3 nucleotides: TGTGCCACCAGCAGAGGGACAGAGAATTCACCCCTCCACTTT. Residues: CATSRGTENSPLHF. Supplemented by reference TRBV15 and TRBJ1-6, the full variable domain reads DAMVIQNPRYQVTQFGKPVTLSCSQTLNHNVMYWYQQKSSQAPKLLFHYYDKDFNNEADTPDNFQSRRPNTSFCFLDIRSPGLGDTAMYLCATSRGTENSPLHFGNGTRLTVT.

The chain links TRBV7-6 to TRBJ2-7; tentatively, D is TRBD2 (5 bases). V gave up 6 bases and J gave up 2 bases, with 11 bases separating them. The CDR3 has 13 residues. Germline V CDR1 and CDR2: SGHVS, FNYEAQ. The CDR3 coding sequence is TGTGCCAGCAGAGAACTAGATACCTACGAGCAGTACTTC. Residues: CASRELDTYEQYF.

The CDR3 DNA reads TGTGCCAGCAGGCCCACAGCCCAAGAGACCCAGTACTTC. It translates to CASRPTAQETQYF. The V and J genes are TRBV7-2 and TRBJ2-5; D is unclear. The CDR3 covers 13 residues. Germline-derived CDR1 and CDR2 are SGHTA and FQGNSA. V shed 6 bases and J shed 1 base, with 9 bases lying between them.

The chain couples TRBV4-1 to TRBJ2-1, with 14 bases identical to TRBD2. Germline V CDR1 and CDR2: MGHRA, YSYEKL. The CDR3 is 15 amino acids. The V and J ends lost 3 bases and 6 bases, in that order; junction bases with no gene match: 1. CDR3 nucleotide sequence: TGCGCCAGCAGCCAGGGACTAGCGGGGGCCAATGAGCAGTTCTTC. It codes for CASSQGLAGANEQFF.

The chain has TRBV2 and TRBJ1-2, with 9 nucleotides matching TRBD1. CDR3 length: 14 residues. V lost 4 bases and J lost 5; bases outside the gene matches: 5. CDR1 is SNHLY and CDR2 is FYNNEI in the germline V gene. CDR3: CASSGQGDEYGYTF. CDR3 in DNA: TGTGCCAGCAGTGGACAGGGGGATGAGTATGGCTACACCTTC.

This chain links TRBV28 with TRBJ1-1; D gene ambiguous. Germline CDR1 MDHEN, CDR2 SYDVKM. The CDR3 spans 14 residues. Trimming removed 2 bases from V and 1 base from J, with 8 bases in between. Written as DNA, the CDR3 is TGTGCCAGCAGTTTACCGGGGTCGAACACTGAAGCTTTCTTT. Protein product: CASSLPGSNTEAFF.

J is TRBJ2-1 and V is TRBV28; 13 bases align to TRBD2. J was trimmed by 12 bases and V by 5 bases; bases with no gene match: 10. Germline-derived CDR1 and CDR2 are MDHEN and SYDVKM. The CDR3 contains 15 residues. The CDR3 DNA sequence: TGTGCCAGCAGTCAAGTTACTAGCGGGAGGGTTTGGCAGTTCTTC. Translation gives CASSQVTSGRVWQFF. Full variable domain (remainder filled in from reference TRBV28 and TRBJ2-1): DVKVTQSSRYLVKRTGEKVFLECVQDMDHENMFWYRQDPGLGLRLIYFSYDVKMKEKGDIPEGYSVSREKKERFSLILESASTNQTSMYLCASSQVTSGRVWQFFGPGTRLTVL.

The CDR3 region is CASRNRGAAEAFF. CDR3 bases: TGTGCCAGCAGAAACAGGGGGGCGGCTGAAGCTTTCTTT. The rearrangement joins TRBV6-5 to TRBJ1-1; 8 bases align to TRBD1. Germline V gives CDR1 MNHEY, CDR2 SVGAGI. The V and J ends lost 6 bases and 6 bases, in that order; junction bases with no gene match: 6. This CDR3 has 13 amino acids.

V is TRBV7-2 and J is TRBJ1-2, with 12 bases aligning to TRBD1. CDR1 is SGHTA, CDR2 FQGNSA, per germline. This CDR3 comprises 15 residues. J lost 8 bases, V lost 0 bases, and 4 bases had no gene match. CDR3 bases: TGTGCCAGCAGCTTAGCGGGACAGGGGGCGTGGGGCTACACCTTC. This sequence encodes CASSLAGQGAWGYTF.

This rearrangement joins TRBV5-1 to TRBJ2-3; TRBD2 matches 14 bases. Germline V gene sequence: CDR1 SGHRS, CDR2 YFSETQ. This CDR3 is 18 amino acids long. Trimming at V came to 2 bases and at J to 2 bases, leaving 7 bases not matched to a gene. Here the CDR3 reads CASSFAGTSGSLTDTQYF. The CDR3 DNA reads TGCGCCAGCAGCTTCGCAGGGACTAGCGGGAGTCTCACAGATACGCAGTATTTT.

The chain combines TRBV27 with TRBJ2-5; tentative D call: TRBD1 (5 bases). Per the germline V gene, CDR1 is MNHEY and CDR2 is SMNVEV (reference sequence). This CDR3 spans 15 amino acids. V lost 2 bases to trimming and J lost 1 base, with 11 bases between them. CDR3 bases: TGTGCCAGCAGTTTAGCAGGGCCAATCCAAGAGACCCAGTACTTC. Its protein is CASSLAGPIQETQYF.

CDR3 protein: CASSPGQGVVGTDTQYF. CDR3 nucleotides: TGCGCCAGCAGCCCGGGACAGGGGGTCGTTGGCACAGATACGCAGTATTTT. The J gene is TRBJ2-3, the V gene TRBV5-1, with 11 bases aligning to TRBD1. The CDR3 loop spans 17 amino acids. Germline-derived CDR1 and CDR2 are SGHRS and YFSETQ. V lost 4 bases to trimming and J lost 1 base; unmatched junction nucleotides: 8.

Comment on this clone: Other DNA sequences of this sample code for an identical CDR3. The genes are TRBV19 and TRBJ2-6, with unresolved D. Germline V gene lookup returns CDR1 LNHDA and CDR2 SQIVND (reference sequence). Between the trimmed V and J ends, which lost 3 bases and 0 bases, there was a span of 6 bases. The CDR3 is 15 amino acids. The CDR3 DNA follows: TGTGCCAGTAGTATGCGGCCCTCTGGGGCCAACGTCCTGACTTTC. Translated: CASSMRPSGANVLTF.

The chain has TRBV10-3 and TRBJ2-7, with D uncertain. This CDR3 comprises 18 residues. Germline V lookup: CDR1 ENHRY, CDR2 SYGVKD. Trimming pared 6 bases from V and 6 bases from J, leaving 30 bases between. CDR3 sequence reads: CAIRKRKSPEGEVVEQYF. In DNA form, the CDR3 reads TGTGCCATCAGGAAGAGAAAGAGCCCGGAAGGCGAGGTAGTCGAGCAGTACTTC.

This chain links TRBV7-3 with TRBJ1-2; 8 nucleotides line up with TRBD1. V shed 1 base, J shed 6 bases, and the junction held 10 bases outside the gene matches. The germline gives CDR1 SGHTA, CDR2 FQGTGA. The CDR3 extends over 16 amino acids. The DNA of the CDR3 is TGTGCCAGCAGCTTAAGAGCAGGGGGCTCGGCGAATGGCTACACCTTC. It translates to CASSLRAGGSANGYTF.